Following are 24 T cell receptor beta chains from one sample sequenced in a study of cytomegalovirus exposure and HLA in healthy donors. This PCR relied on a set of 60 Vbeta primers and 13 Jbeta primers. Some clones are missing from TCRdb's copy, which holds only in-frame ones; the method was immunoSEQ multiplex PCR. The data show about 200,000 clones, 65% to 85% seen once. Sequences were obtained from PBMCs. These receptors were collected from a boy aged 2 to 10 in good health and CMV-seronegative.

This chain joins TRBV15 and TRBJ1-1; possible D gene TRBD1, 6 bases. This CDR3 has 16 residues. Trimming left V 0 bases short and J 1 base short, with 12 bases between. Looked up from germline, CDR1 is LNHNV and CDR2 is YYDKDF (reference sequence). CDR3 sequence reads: CATSRDEMTGNTEAFF. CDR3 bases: TGTGCCACCAGCAGAGACGAAATGACAGGGAACACTGAAGCTTTCTTT.

The CDR3 is CASSSGGTNQEQFF. The CDR3 bases are TGTGCCAGCAGCTCGGGGGGAACCAATCAAGAGCAGTTCTTC. This chain connects TRBV5-6 to TRBJ2-1; 7 nucleotides match TRBD2. V lost 3 bases, J lost 10 bases, and 10 bases stayed unmatched. This CDR3 has 14 amino acids. Germline V lookup: CDR1 SGHDT, CDR2 YYEEEE.

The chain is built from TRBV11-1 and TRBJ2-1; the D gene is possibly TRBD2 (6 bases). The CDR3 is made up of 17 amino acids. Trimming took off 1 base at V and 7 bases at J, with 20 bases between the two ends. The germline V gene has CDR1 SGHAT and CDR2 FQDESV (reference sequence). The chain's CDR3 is CASSLGAGTRVQNEQFF. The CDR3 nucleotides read TGTGCCAGCAGCTTAGGCGCGGGGACCAGGGTACAGAATGAGCAGTTCTTC.

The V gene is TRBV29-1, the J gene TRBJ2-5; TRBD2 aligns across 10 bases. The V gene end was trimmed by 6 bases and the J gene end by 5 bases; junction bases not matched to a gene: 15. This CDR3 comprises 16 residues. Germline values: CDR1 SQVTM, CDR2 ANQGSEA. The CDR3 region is CSVRLRGAGGRETQYF. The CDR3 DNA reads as TGCAGCGTCCGCTTAAGGGGAGCGGGGGGGCGTGAGACCCAGTACTTC. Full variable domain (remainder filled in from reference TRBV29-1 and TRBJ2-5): SAVISQKPSRDICQRGTSLTIQCQVDSQVTMMFWYRQQPGQSLTLIATANQGSEATYESGFVIDKFPISRPNLTFSTLTVSNMSPEDSSIYLCSVRLRGAGGRETQYFGPGTRLLVL.

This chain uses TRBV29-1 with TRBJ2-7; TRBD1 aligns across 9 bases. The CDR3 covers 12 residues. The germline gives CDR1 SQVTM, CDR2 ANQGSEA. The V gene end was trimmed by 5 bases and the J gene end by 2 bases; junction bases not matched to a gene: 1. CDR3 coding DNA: TGCAGCGTTTGGGACAGGGCCTACGAGCAGTACTTC. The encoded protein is CSVWDRAYEQYF.

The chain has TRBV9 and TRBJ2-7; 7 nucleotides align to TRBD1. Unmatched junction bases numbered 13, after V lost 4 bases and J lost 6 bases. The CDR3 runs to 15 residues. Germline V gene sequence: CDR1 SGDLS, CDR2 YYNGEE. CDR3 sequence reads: CASSPRTGSPLEQYF. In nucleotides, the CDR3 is TGTGCCAGCAGCCCCCGGACAGGATCTCCTCTCGAGCAGTACTTC. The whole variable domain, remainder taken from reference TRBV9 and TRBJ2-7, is DSGVTQTPKHLITATGQRVTLRCSPRSGDLSVYWYQQSLDQGLQFLIQYYNGEERAKGNILERFSAQQFPDLHSELNLSSLELGDSALYFCASSPRTGSPLEQYFGPGTRLTVT.

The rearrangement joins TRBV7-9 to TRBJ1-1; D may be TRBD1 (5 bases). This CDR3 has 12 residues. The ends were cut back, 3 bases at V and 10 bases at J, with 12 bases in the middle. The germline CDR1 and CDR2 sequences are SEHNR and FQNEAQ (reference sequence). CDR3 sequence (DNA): TGTGCCAGCAGCTTTGTGTCAGGGTTAGCTTTCTTT. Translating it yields CASSFVSGLAFF. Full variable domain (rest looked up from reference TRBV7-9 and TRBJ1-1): DTGVSQNPRHKITKRGQNVTFRCDPISEHNRLYWYRQTLGQGPEFLTYFQNEAQLEKSRLLSDRFSAERPKGSFSTLEIQRTEQGDSAMYLCASSFVSGLAFFGQGTRLTVV.

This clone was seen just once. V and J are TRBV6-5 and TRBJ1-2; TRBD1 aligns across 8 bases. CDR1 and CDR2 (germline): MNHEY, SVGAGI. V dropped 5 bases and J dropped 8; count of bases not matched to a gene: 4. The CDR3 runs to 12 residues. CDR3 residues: CASSGRGHGYTF. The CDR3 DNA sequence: TGTGCCAGCAGTGGCAGGGGGCACGGCTACACCTTC.

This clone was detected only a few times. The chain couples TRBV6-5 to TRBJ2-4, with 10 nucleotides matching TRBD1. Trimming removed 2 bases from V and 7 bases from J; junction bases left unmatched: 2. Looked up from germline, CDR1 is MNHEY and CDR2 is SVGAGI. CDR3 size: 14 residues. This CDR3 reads CASSYGQGGNIQYF. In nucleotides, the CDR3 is TGTGCCAGCAGTTACGGACAGGGGGGTAACATTCAGTACTTC.

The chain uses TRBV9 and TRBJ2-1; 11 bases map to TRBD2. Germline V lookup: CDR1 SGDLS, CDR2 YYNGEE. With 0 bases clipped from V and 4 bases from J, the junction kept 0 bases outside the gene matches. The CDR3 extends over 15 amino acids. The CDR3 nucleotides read TGTGCCAGCAGCGTAGGACTAGCGGGGTACAATGAGCAGTTCTTC. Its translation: CASSVGLAGYNEQFF.

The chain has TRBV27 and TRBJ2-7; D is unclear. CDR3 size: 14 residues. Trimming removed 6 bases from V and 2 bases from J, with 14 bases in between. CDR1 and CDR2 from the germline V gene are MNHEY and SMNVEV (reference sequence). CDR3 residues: CASSPLDSPYEQYF. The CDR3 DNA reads TGTGCCAGCAGCCCCTTAGATTCGCCCTACGAGCAGTACTTC.

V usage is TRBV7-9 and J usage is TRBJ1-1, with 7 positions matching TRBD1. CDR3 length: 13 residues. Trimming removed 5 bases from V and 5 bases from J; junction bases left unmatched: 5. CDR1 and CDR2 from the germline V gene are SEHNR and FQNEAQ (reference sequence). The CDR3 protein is CASSLQGETEAFF. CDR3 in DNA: TGTGCCAGCAGCCTTCAGGGGGAGACTGAAGCTTTCTTT.

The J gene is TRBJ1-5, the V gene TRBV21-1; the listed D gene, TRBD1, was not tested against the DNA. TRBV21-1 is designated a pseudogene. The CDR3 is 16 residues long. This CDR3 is CASSKVPHRENQPQHF. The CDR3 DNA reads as TGTGCCAGCAGCAAAGTACCCCACAGAGAGAATCAGCCCCAGCATTTT.

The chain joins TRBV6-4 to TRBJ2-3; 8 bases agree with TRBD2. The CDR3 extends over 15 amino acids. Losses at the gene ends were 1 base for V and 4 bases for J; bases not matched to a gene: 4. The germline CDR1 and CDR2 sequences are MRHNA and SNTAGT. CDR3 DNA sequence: TGTGCCAGCAGTGACTTCGGGGGGGCGTCAGATACGCAGTATTTT. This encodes CASSDFGGASDTQYF.

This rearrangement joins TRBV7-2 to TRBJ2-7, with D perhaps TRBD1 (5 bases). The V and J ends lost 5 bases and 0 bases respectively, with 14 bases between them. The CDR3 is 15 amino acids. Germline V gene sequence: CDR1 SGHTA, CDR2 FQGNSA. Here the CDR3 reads CASSPKQVISYEQYF. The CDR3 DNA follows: TGTGCCAGCAGCCCAAAACAGGTTATCTCCTACGAGCAGTACTTC.

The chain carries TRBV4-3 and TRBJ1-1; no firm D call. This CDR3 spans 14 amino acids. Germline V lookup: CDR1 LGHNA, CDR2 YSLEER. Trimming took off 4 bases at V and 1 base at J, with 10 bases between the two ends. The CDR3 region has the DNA TGCGCCAGCAGCCCCGTGCGGGGGAACACTGAAGCTTTCTTT. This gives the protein CASSPVRGNTEAFF.

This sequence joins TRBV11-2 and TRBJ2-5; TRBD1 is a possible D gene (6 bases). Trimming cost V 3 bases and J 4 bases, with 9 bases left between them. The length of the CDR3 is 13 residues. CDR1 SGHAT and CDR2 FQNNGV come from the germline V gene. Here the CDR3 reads CASSFGGGETQYF. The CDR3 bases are TGTGCCAGCAGCTTTGGGGGCGGAGAGACCCAGTACTTC.

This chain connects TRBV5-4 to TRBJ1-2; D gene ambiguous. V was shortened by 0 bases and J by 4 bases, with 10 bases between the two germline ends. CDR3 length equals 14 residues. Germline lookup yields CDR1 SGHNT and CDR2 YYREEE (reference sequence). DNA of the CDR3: TGTGCCAGCAGCTTGGAGTACAACCCCTATGGCTACACCTTC. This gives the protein CASSLEYNPYGYTF.

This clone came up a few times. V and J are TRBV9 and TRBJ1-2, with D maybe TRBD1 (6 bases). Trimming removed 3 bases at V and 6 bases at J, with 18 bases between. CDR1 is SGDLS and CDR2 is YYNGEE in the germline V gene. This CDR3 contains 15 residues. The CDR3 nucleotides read TGTGCCAGCAGCGCCCACCAGGGCCAGGGGAATGGCTACACCTTC. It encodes CASSAHQGQGNGYTF.

DNA for the CDR3: TGTGCCAGCAGCTTAGAAGGGGTGGATTCACCCCTCCACTTT. Protein product: CASSLEGVDSPLHF. The chain uses TRBV7-6 and TRBJ1-6; perhaps TRBD1 as D (5 bases). CDR3 size: 14 residues. V was clipped by 1 base and J by 8 bases, with 9 bases between them. Per germline, CDR1 SGHVS and CDR2 FNYEAQ.

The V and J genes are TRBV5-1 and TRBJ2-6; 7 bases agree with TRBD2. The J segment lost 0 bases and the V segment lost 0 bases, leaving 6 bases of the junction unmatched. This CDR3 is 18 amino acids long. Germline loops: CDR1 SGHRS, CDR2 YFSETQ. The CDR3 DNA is TGCGCCAGCAGCTTGGTTGGCGGGGGAACCTCTGGGGCCAACGTCCTGACTTTC. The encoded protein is CASSLVGGGTSGANVLTF.

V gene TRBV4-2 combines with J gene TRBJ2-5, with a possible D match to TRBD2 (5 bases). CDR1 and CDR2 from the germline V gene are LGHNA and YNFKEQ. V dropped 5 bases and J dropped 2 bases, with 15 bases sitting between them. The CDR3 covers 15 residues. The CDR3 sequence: CASSGEEVSQETQYF. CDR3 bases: TGTGCCAGCAGCGGTGAGGAGGTATCTCAAGAGACCCAGTACTTC.

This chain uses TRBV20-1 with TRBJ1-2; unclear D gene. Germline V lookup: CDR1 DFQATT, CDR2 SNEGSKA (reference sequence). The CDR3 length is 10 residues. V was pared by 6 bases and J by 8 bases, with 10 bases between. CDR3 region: CSAASRGYTF. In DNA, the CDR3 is TGCAGTGCCGCCTCGAGGGGCTACACCTTC.

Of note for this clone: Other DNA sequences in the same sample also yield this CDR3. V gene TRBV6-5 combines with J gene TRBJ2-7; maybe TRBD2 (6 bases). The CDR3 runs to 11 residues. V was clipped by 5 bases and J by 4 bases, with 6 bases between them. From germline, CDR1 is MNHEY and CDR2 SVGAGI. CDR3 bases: TGTGCCAGCAGTCGGGGGTACGAGCAGTACTTC. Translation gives CASSRGYEQYF.